The source of this TCR beta chain is a study of preoperative IRX-2 immunotherapy in early breast cancer. Treatment of the sample: preoperative locoregional IRX-2 cytokine immunotherapy. Preoperative locoregional IRX-2 cytokine immunotherapy was tested in the phase Ib source study. In germline, CDR1 is LNHDA, CDR2 SQIVND (reference sequence). The CDR3 contains 14 residues. Trimming took 8 bases from V and 0 from J, leaving 14 bases between them. Here immunoSEQ multiplex PCR was the method, and the copy in TCRdb shows in-frame clones only, minus some. The profile shows fewer than 70,000 clones, approximately 94% of them singletons.

V gene TRBV19 combines with J gene TRBJ2-7, with D unclear. Collection of the sample occurred from a patient treated with IRX-2 immunotherapy. This clonotype was sampled from a human donor with breast cancer. The CDR3 here is CASRPQTSSYEQYF. CDR3 nucleotide sequence: TGTGCCAGTCGCCCCCAGACCAGCTCCTACGAGCAGTACTTC.